This TCR beta chain appears in the sequencing data of a study of siplizumab effects on memory and regulatory T cells. Study-wide results and limits: In controls, under 30% of mappable alloreactive CD4+ clones were Treg-derived on average, versus about 65% with siplizumab. Unstimulated naive T cells seemed to show more diversity than memory cells did, and they also seemed to be among the major contributors to the alloresponse.

A word on this clone: Its antigen remains unknown.

V gave up 0 bases and J gave up 3 bases, with 12 bases separating them. Germline CDR1 reads LNHDA; CDR2 reads SQIVND (reference sequence). The CDR3 is 16 amino acids. Each sample yielded 90,000 to 100,000 assayed TCR templates. Generated by immunoSEQ multiplex PCR, the TCRdb table keeps only in-frame clones and is missing some. The sample holds some 100,000 clones, 93% seen once. The V call is TRBV19, the J call TRBJ1-5; no definite D call. The source of this sequence is a human donor in good health. Sequencing was done on a sample of CD8+ T cells sorted from blood. As DNA, the CDR3 is TGTGCCAGTAGTATAGATCTCGGAGGGAACAATCAGCCCCAGCATTTT. Translating gives CASSIDLGGNNQPQHF.